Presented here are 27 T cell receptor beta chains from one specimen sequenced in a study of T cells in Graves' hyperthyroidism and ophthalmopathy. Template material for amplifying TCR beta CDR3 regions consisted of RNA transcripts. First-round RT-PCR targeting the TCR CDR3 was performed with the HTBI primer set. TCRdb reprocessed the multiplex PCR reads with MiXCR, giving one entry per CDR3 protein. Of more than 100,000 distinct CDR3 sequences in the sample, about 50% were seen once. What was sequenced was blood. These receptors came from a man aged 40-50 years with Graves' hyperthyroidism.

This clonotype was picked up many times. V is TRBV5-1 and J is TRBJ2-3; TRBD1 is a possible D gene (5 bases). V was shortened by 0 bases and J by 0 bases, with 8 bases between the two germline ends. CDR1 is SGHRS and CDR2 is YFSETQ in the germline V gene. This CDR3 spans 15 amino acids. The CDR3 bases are TGCGCCAGCAGCTTGGGGGGCAGTAGCACAGATACGCAGTATTTT. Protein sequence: CASSLGGSSTDTQYF. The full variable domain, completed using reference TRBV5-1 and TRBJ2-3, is KAGVTQTPRYLIKTRGQQVTLSCSPISGHRSVSWYQQTPGQGLQFLFEYFSETQRNKGNFPGRFSGRQFSNSRSEMNVSTLELGDSALYLCASSLGGSSTDTQYFGPGTRLTVL.

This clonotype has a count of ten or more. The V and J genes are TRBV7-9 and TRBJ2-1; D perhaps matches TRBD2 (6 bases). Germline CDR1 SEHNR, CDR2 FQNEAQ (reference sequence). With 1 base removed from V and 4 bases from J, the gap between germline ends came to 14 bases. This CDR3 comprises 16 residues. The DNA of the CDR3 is TGTGCCAGCAGCTTAGGAGGTAGCGGAGTTTACAATGAGCAGTTCTTC. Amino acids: CASSLGGSGVYNEQFF.

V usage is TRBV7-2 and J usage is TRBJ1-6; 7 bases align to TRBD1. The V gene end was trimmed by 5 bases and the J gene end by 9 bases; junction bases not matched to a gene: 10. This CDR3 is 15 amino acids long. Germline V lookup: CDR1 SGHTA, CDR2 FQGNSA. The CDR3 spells CASSLPTGSSSPLHF. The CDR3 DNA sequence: TGTGCCAGCAGCCTACCGACAGGGTCCAGTTCACCCCTCCACTTT.

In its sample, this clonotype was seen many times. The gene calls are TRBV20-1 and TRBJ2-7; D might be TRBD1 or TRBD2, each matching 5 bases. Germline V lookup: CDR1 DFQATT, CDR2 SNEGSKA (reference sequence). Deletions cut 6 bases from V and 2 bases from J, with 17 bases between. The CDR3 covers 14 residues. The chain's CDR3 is CSAPSPGTTYEQYF. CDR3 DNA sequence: TGCAGTGCCCCGTCCCCCGGGACCACCTACGAGCAGTACTTC.

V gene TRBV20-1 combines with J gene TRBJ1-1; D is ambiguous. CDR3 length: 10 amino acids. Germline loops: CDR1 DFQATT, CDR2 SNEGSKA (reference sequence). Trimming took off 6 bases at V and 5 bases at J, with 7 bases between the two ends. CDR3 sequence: CSAAATEAFF. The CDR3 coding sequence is TGCAGTGCGGCAGCGACTGAAGCTTTCTTT.

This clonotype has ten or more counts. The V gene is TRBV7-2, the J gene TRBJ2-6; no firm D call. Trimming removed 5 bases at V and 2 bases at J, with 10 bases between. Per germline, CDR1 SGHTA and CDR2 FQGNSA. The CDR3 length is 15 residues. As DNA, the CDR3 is TGTGCCAGCAGCCAGCTGGAAGCTGGGGCCAACGTCCTGACTTTC. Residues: CASSQLEAGANVLTF.

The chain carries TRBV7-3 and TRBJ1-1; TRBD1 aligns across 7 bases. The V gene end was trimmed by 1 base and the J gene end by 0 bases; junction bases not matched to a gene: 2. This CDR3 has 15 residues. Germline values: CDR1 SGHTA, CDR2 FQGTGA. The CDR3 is CASSLKGQLNTEAFF. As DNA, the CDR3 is TGTGCCAGCAGCTTAAAGGGACAGCTGAACACTGAAGCTTTCTTT.

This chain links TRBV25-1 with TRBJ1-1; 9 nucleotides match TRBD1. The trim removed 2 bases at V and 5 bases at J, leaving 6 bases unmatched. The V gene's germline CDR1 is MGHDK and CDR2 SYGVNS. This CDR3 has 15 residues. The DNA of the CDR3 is TGTGCCAGCAGTGAAGCCGGGACAGGGCGGACTGAAGCTTTCTTT. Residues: CASSEAGTGRTEAFF.

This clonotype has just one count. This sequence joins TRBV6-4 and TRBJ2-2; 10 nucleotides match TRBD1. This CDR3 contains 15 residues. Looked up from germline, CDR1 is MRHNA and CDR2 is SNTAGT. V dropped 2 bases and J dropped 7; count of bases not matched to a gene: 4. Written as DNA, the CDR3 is TGTGCCAGCAGTGACGACAGGGGGCAGGGCGGGGAGCTGTTTTTT. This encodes CASSDDRGQGGELFF.

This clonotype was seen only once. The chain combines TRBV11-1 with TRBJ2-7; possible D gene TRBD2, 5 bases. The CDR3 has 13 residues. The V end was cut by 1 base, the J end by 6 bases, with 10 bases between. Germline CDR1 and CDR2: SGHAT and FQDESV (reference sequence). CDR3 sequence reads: CASSLGLAAEQYV. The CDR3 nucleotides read TGTGCCAGCAGCTTAGGGCTAGCAGCCGAGCAGTACGTC.

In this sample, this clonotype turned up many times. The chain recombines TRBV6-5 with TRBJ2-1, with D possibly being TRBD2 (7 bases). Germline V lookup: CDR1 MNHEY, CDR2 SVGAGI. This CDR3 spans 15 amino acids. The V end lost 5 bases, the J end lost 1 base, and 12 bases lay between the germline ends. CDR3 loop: CASSMGGLSYNEQFF. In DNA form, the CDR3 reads TGTGCCAGCAGTATGGGGGGGCTATCCTACAATGAGCAGTTCTTC.

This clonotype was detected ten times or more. The CDR3 is CASSQAKRAEQFF. CDR3 DNA: TGTGCCAGCAGCCAAGCGAAGCGGGCTGAGCAGTTCTTC. The chain has TRBV14 and TRBJ2-1; TRBD2 is a possible D gene (6 bases). In germline, CDR1 is SGHDN, CDR2 FVKESK. The ends were cut back, 1 base at V and 9 bases at J, with 10 bases in the middle. The CDR3 runs 13 residues.

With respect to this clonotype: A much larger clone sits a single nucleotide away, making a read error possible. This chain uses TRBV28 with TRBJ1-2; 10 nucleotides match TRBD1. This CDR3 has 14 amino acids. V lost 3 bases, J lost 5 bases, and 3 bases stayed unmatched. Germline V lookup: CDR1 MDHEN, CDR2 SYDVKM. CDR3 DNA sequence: TGTGCCAGCAGTTTCCCGGGACAGGGGTATGGCTACACCTTC. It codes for CASSFPGQGYGYTF.

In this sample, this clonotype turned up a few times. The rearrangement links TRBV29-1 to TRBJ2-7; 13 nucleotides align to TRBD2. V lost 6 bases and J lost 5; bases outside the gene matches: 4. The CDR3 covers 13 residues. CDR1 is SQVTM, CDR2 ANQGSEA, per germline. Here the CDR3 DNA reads TGCAGCGTGGGACTAGCGGGATCGGACGAGCAGTACGTC. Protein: CSVGLAGSDEQYV.

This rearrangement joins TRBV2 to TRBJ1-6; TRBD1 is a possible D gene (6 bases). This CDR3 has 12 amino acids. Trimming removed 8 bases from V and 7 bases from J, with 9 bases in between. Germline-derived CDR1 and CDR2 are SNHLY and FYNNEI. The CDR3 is CASRTVNSPLHF. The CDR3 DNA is TGTGCCAGCCGGACAGTCAATTCACCCCTCCACTTT.

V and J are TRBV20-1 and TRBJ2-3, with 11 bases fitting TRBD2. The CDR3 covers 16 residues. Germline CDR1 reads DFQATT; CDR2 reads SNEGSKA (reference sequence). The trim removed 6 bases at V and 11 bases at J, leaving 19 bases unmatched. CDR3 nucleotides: TGCAGTGCCCAACGTACTAGCGGGAGATCCTACAATGAGCAGTATTTT. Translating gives CSAQRTSGRSYNEQYF.

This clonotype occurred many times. The DNA of the CDR3 is TGTGCCACCAGCAGAGATCGGGAGGGCGAAGCTTTCTTT. Translating gives CATSRDREGEAFF. V is TRBV15 and J is TRBJ1-1; D is ambiguous. The V and J ends lost 0 bases and 8 bases respectively, with 10 bases between them. Germline-derived CDR1 and CDR2 are LNHNV and YYDKDF (reference sequence). This CDR3 contains 13 residues. Full variable domain (remainder filled in from reference TRBV15 and TRBJ1-1): DAMVIQNPRYQVTQFGKPVTLSCSQTLNHNVMYWYQQKSSQAPKLLFHYYDKDFNNEADTPDNFQSRRPNTSFCFLDIRSPGLGDTAMYLCATSRDREGEAFFGQGTRLTVV.

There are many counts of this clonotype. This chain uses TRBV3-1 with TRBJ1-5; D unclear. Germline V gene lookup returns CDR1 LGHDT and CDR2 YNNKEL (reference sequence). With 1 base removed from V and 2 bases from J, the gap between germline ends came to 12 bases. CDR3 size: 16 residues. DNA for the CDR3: TGTGCCAGCAGCCAAGGGTCAGGAGTAGGCAATCAGCCCCAGCATTTT. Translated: CASSQGSGVGNQPQHF.

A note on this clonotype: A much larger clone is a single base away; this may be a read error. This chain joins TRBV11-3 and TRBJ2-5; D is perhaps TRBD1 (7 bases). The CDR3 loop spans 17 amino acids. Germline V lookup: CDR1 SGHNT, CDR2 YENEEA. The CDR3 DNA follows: TGTGCCAGCAGCTTAGATCGGATAGACAGGGAGGAAGAGAACCAGTACTTC. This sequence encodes CASSLDRIDREEENQYF.

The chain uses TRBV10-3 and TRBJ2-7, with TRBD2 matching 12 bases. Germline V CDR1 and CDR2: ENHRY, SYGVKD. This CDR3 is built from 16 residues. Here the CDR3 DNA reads TGTGCCATCAGTGAGTTACTAGCGGGAGGCTCCTACGAGCAATACGTC. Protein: CAISELLAGGSYEQYV.

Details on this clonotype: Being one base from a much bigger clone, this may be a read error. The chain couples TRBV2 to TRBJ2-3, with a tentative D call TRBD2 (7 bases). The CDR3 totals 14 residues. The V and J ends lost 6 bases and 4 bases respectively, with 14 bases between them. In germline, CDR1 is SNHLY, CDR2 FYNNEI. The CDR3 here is CASRSGGSADTQYF. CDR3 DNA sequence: TGTGCCAGCAGGTCGGGGGGCAGCGCAGATACGCAGTATTTT.

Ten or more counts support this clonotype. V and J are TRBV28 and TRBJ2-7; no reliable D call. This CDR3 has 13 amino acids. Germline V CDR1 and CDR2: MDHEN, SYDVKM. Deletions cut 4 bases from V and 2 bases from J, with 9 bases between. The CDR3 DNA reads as TGTGCCAGCAGTTCAGTGCATGCCTACGAGCAGTACTTC. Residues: CASSSVHAYEQYF.

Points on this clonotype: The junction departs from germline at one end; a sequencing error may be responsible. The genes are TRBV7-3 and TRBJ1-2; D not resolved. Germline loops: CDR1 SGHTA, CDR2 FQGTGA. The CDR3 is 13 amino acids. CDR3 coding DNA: TGTGCCAGCGGCTTAACTAGGGTGGAAGGCCACACCTTC. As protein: CASGLTRVEGHTF.

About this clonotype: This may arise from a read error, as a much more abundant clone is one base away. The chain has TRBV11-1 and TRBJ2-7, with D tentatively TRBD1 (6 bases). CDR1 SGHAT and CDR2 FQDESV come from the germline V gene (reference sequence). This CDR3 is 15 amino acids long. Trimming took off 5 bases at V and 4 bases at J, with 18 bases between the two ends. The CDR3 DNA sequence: TGTGCCAGCAGCCCCCTAAGGCAGGGGTCTTACGAGCAGTACTTC. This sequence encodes CASSPLRQGSYEQYF.

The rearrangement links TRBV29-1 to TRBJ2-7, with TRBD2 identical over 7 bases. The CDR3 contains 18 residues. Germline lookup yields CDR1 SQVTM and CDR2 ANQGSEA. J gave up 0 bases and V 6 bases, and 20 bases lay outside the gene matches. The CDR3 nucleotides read TGCAGCGTAGAGGTGAGCGGGATTGCACCTCCGTGCTCCTACGAGCAGTACTTC. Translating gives CSVEVSGIAPPCSYEQYF.

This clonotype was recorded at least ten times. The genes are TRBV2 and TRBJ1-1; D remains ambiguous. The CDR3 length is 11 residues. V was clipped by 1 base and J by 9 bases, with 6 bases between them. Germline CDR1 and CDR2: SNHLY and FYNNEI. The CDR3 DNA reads TGTGCCAGCAGTGAAGGGGTGAAAGCTTTCTTT. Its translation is CASSEGVKAFF.

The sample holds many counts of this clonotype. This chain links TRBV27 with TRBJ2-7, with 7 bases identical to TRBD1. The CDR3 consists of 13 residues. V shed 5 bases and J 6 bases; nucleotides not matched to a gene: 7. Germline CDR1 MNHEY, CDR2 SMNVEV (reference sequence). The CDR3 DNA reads TGTGCCAGCAGTCCCCAGACAGGGTCCGAGCAGTACTTC. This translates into CASSPQTGSEQYF.